These T cell receptor beta chains were read from a single sample in a study of regulatory and conventional T cells in RAG deficiency. Clones were read by immunoSEQ multiplex PCR, and TCRdb kept only the in-frame ones, dropping some. This table holds almost 35,000 clones, about three quarters found once. These same data were also listed under a study on regulatory T cells.

The specimen was CD4+ effector T cells sorted from blood. These receptors were obtained from a human donor in good health. Both conserved end residues are trimmed from each CDR3. The order of the fields is CDR3 protein, J gene, V gene.

CDR3aa: ASRGTSGGGTDTQY
j_gene: TRBJ2-3
v_gene: TRBV2

CDR3aa: AISDWENTEAF
j_gene: TRBJ1-1
v_gene: TRBV10-3

CDR3aa: ASSYSTGGYT
j_gene: TRBJ1-2
v_gene: TRBV6-5

CDR3aa: ASSLNLAVTYEQY
j_gene: TRBJ2-7
v_gene: TRBV11-2

CDR3aa: ASSDHRPTYYT
j_gene: TRBJ1-2
v_gene: TRBV6-1

CDR3aa: ASRPGRRLDTIY
j_gene: TRBJ1-3
v_gene: TRBV25-1

CDR3aa: AWGWRTGGSHTEAF
j_gene: TRBJ1-1
v_gene: TRBV30

CDR3aa: ASSLFGGRGTDTQY
j_gene: TRBJ2-3
v_gene: TRBV28

CDR3aa: ASRKGQDSYNEQF
j_gene: TRBJ2-1
v_gene: TRBV5-1

CDR3aa: ASSPGQGWNSPLH
j_gene: TRBJ1-6
v_gene: TRBV27

CDR3aa: ASSDRDRGTNEQF
j_gene: TRBJ2-1
v_gene: TRBV7-6

CDR3aa: AWSVRRDRGHEQY
j_gene: TRBJ2-7
v_gene: TRBV30

CDR3aa: ASSLNRFMNTEAF
j_gene: TRBJ1-1
v_gene: TRBV11-2

CDR3aa: ASSLGVNEKLF
j_gene: TRBJ1-4
v_gene: TRBV5-6

CDR3aa: ASSEAWAIGGNQPQH
j_gene: TRBJ1-5
v_gene: TRBV6-1

CDR3aa: ASSLGPMNTEAF
j_gene: TRBJ1-1
v_gene: TRBV7-3

CDR3aa: ASSPPGSGNTIY
j_gene: TRBJ1-3
v_gene: TRBV18

CDR3aa: ASSLQGGGDQPQH
j_gene: TRBJ1-5
v_gene: TRBV5-4

CDR3aa: ASSFGGGATDTQY
j_gene: TRBJ2-3
v_gene: TRBV7-3

CDR3aa: AWSVRGETQY
j_gene: TRBJ2-5
v_gene: TRBV30

CDR3aa: ASLGTGHTDTQY
j_gene: TRBJ2-3
v_gene: TRBV19

CDR3aa: ASSATSGANVLT
j_gene: TRBJ2-6
v_gene: TRBV6-4

CDR3aa: ASSIDHRLRGHRGGPVTQY
j_gene: TRBJ2-5
v_gene: TRBV19

CDR3aa: ASSYSSTGVYEQY
j_gene: TRBJ2-7
v_gene: TRBV6-5

CDR3aa: ASSEALIGRVGNTEAF
j_gene: TRBJ1-1
v_gene: TRBV2